The 9 T cell receptor beta chains given below trace back to one sample, sequenced in a study of T cell responses to AZD1222 COVID-19 vaccine. Some clones are missing from TCRdb's copy, which holds only in-frame ones; the method was immunoSEQ multiplex PCR. This sample has about 140,000 clones; 88% occur once, and the top ten carry about 3%. The starting material was peripheral blood, obtained on day 0 of AZD1222 vaccination. These receptors were taken from an adult in good health.

J is TRBJ2-2 and V is TRBV5-1; perhaps TRBD1 as D (5 bases). The germline CDR1 and CDR2 sequences are SGHRS and YFSETQ. The CDR3 runs to 15 residues. Trimming removed 2 bases at V and 6 bases at J, with 14 bases between. The CDR3 DNA follows: TGCGCCAGCAGCTTAACAGGTGATGGAGCCGGGGAGCTGTTTTTT. It codes for CASSLTGDGAGELFF.

The chain has TRBV7-2 and TRBJ2-7; D perhaps matches TRBD1 (6 bases). CDR1 and CDR2 from the germline V gene are SGHTA and FQGNSA. The V end lost 1 base, the J end lost 4 bases, and 14 bases lay between the germline ends. This CDR3 contains 15 residues. The chain's CDR3 is CASSLVWGREYEQYF. CDR3 coding DNA: TGTGCCAGCAGCTTAGTGTGGGGGCGAGAATACGAGCAGTACTTC.

Regarding this clone: The same CDR3 also results from other DNA sequences found in this sample. The V call is TRBV28, the J call TRBJ1-5; D uncertain. Per the germline V gene, CDR1 is MDHEN and CDR2 is SYDVKM. The CDR3 totals 11 residues. Trimming took off 2 bases at V and 4 bases at J, with 0 bases between the two ends. CDR3 in amino acids: CASSLNQPQHF. The DNA for the CDR3 is TGTGCCAGCAGTTTAAATCAGCCCCAGCATTTT.

The CDR3 DNA reads TGCGCCAGCAGCCGGGAGACGGTTAACTATGGCTACACCTTC. Encoded protein: CASSRETVNYGYTF. The rearrangement joins TRBV5-1 to TRBJ1-2; no definite D call. The CDR3 runs to 14 residues. Trimming took 4 bases from V and 1 from J, leaving 11 bases between them. CDR1 is SGHRS, CDR2 YFSETQ, per germline.

The chain is built from TRBV5-1 and TRBJ1-3; unclear D gene. The CDR3 is 13 residues long. Germline values: CDR1 SGHRS, CDR2 YFSETQ. Trimming pared 0 bases from V and 1 base from J, leaving 2 bases between. The CDR3 nucleotides read TGCGCCAGCAGCTTGGGTTCTGGAAACACCATATATTTT. The encoded protein is CASSLGSGNTIYF.

The rearrangement uses TRBV7-9 and TRBJ2-3; tentative D call: TRBD1 (5 bases). The CDR3 extends over 16 amino acids. Trimming cost V 1 base and J 2 bases, with 13 bases left between them. Germline CDR1 and CDR2: SEHNR and FQNEAQ (reference sequence). The CDR3 DNA reads TGTGCCAGCAGCTTAGGATACAGGATCCACACAGATACGCAGTATTTT. This translates into CASSLGYRIHTDTQYF. The full variable domain, completed using reference TRBV7-9 and TRBJ2-3, is DTGVSQNPRHKITKRGQNVTFRCDPISEHNRLYWYRQTLGQGPEFLTYFQNEAQLEKSRLLSDRFSAERPKGSFSTLEIQRTEQGDSAMYLCASSLGYRIHTDTQYFGPGTRLTVL.

The chain uses TRBV6-2 or TRBV6-3 and TRBJ1-3; weak D call: TRBD1 (5 bases). The CDR3 is made up of 14 amino acids. Per the germline V gene, CDR1 is MNHEY and CDR2 is SVGEGT. V was cut by 5 bases and J by 3 bases, with 11 bases left in between. In nucleotides, the CDR3 is TGTGCCAGCAGTAACCAGGGTTTTGGAAACACCATATATTTT. Encoded protein: CASSNQGFGNTIYF.

This rearrangement joins TRBV19 to TRBJ1-2, with D possibly TRBD1 on 5 matching bases. From germline, CDR1 is LNHDA and CDR2 SQIVND (reference sequence). The CDR3 length is 14 residues. Trimming pared 7 bases from V and 4 bases from J, leaving 16 bases between. The CDR3 spells CASTVSRGGYGYTF. As DNA, the CDR3 is TGTGCCAGTACTGTTTCGCGGGGCGGCTATGGCTACACCTTC.

The chain carries TRBV19 and TRBJ2-2; 8 bases agree with TRBD2. The CDR3 is made up of 11 amino acids. V lost 10 bases, J lost 7 bases, and 2 bases stayed unmatched. CDR1 is LNHDA, CDR2 SQIVND, per germline (reference sequence). CDR3 DNA sequence: TGTGCCACCGCGGGGGGCGGGGAGCTGTTTTTT. This codes for CATAGGGELFF.